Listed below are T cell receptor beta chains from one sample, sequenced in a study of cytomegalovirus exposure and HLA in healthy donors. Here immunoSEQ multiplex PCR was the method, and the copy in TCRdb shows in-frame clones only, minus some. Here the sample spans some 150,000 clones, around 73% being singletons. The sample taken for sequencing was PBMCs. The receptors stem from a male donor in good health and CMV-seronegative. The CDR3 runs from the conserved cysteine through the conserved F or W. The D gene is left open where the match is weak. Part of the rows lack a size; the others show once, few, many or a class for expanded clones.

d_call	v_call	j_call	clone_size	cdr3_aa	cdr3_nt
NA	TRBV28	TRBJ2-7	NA	CASSLGGYEQYF	TGTGCCAGCAGCCTAGGGGGCTACGAGCAGTACTTC
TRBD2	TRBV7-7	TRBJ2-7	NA	CASSPGLAASYEQYF	TGTGCCAGCAGCCCGGGACTAGCGGCCTCCTACGAGCAGTACTTC
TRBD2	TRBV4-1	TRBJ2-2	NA	CASSRTGLDATGELFF	TGCGCCAGCAGCCGAACTGGACTAGACGCCACCGGGGAGCTGTTTTTT
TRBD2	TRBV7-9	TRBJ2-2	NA	CASSFQAGEPPTGELFF	TGTGCCAGCAGCTTCCAAGCGGGAGAACCCCCCACCGGGGAGCTGTTTTTT
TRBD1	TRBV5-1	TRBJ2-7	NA	CASNPSTPGGAYEQYF	TGCGCCAGCAATCCCTCAACTCCAGGGGGCGCATACGAGCAGTACTTC
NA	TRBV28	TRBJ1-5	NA	CASNINYSNQPQHF	TGTGCCAGCAACATCAACTATAGCAATCAGCCCCAGCATTTT
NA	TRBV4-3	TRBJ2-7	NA	CASSTRDNGYEQYF	TGCGCCAGCAGCACCCGGGACAACGGCTACGAGCAGTACTTC
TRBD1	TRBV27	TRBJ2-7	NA	CASSFQGEDEQYF	TGTGCCAGCAGTTTCCAGGGGGAAGACGAGCAGTACTTC
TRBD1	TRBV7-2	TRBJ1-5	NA	CASSRGTGNYQPQHF	TGTGCCAGCAGCCGTGGGACAGGGAACTATCAGCCCCAGCATTTT
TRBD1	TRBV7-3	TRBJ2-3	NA	CASSLTGTGSSTDTQYF	TGTGCCAGCAGCTTAACCGGGACAGGGTCTAGCACAGATACGCAGTATTTT
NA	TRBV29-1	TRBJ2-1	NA	CSVDASGVYNEQFF	TGCAGCGTTGACGCCTCGGGGGTCTACAATGAGCAGTTCTTC
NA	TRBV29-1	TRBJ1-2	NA	CSVVRGANYGYTF	TGCAGCGTTGTACGGGGGGCTAACTATGGCTACACCTTC
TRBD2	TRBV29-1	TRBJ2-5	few	CSGGTGLDGKTQYF	TGCAGCGGGGGAACTGGACTAGATGGGAAGACCCAGTACTTC
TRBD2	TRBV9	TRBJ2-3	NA	CASSVGDSGVQDTQYF	TGTGCCAGTAGCGTAGGCGATAGCGGGGTACAAGATACGCAGTATTTT
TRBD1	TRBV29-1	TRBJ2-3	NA	CSVSRTGGLDTQYF	TGCAGCGTTTCGAGGACAGGGGGCCTAGATACGCAGTATTTT
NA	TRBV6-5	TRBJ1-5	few	CASSAQQDSAQPQHF	TGTGCCAGCAGTGCCCAACAGGATTCGGCCCAGCCCCAGCATTTT
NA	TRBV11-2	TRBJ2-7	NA	CASSLAVGSYEQYF	TGTGCCAGCAGCTTAGCGGTCGGTTCCTACGAGCAGTACTTC
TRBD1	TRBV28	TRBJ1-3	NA	CASRGGQGAGNTIYF	TGTGCCAGCAGGGGGGGACAGGGGGCTGGAAACACCATATATTTT
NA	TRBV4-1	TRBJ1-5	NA	CASSQADNSNQPQHF	TGCGCCAGCAGCCAAGCAGACAATAGCAATCAGCCCCAGCATTTT
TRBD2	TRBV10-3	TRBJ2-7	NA	CATNGPGGYEQYF	TGTGCCACCAATGGGCCGGGGGGCTACGAGCAGTACTTC
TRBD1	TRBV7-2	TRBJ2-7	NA	CASRLLQGEGGEQYF	TGTGCCAGCAGACTACTACAGGGGGAAGGAGGCGAGCAGTACTTC
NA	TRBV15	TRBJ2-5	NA	CATSTTRVGETQYF	TGTGCCACCAGCACGACCAGGGTAGGGGAGACCCAGTACTTC
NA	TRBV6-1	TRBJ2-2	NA	CASRPTQANTGELFF	TGTGCCAGCAGACCAACTCAGGCGAACACCGGGGAGCTGTTTTTT
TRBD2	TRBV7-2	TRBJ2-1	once	CASSFRLGGAGPEQFF	TGTGCCAGCAGCTTTCGTCTCGGGGGGGCCGGTCCTGAGCAGTTCTTC
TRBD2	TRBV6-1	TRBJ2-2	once	CASRGTSGRDGELFF	TGTGCCAGCAGGGGGACTAGCGGGAGGGACGGGGAGCTGTTTTTT
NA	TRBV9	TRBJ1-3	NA	CASSPRETGGNTIYF	TGTGCCAGCAGCCCCCGGGAAACTGGTGGAAACACCATATATTTT
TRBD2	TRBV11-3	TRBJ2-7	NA	CASSTLISGRPLSYEQYF	TGTGCCAGCAGCACCCTCATTAGCGGGAGGCCTCTCTCCTACGAGCAGTACTTC
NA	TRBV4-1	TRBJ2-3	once	CASSPILGVGTDTQYF	TGCGCCAGCAGCCCCATCCTCGGGGTTGGGACAGATACGCAGTATTTT
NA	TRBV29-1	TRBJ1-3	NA	CSTRRDSGNTIYF	TGCAGCACTCGACGGGACTCTGGAAACACCATATATTTT
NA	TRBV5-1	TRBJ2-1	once	CASSSGLPHNEQFF	TGCGCCAGCAGCTCCGGACTACCCCACAATGAGCAGTTCTTC
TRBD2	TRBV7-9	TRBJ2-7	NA	CASSLSGGVDEQYF	TGTGCCAGCAGCTTGAGCGGGGGGGTGGACGAGCAGTACTTC
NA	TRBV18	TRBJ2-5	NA	CASSYRGSGPPQETQYF	TGTGCCAGCTCCTACAGGGGTAGCGGACCCCCCCAAGAGACCCAGTACTTC
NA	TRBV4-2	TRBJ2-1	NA	CASSQEGGLPLGNEQFF	TGTGCCAGCAGCCAAGAGGGAGGACTGCCCCTGGGGAATGAGCAGTTCTTC
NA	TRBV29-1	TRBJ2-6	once	CSVYNSGANVLTF	TGCAGCGTATACAACTCTGGGGCCAACGTCCTGACTTTC
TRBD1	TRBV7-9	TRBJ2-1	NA	CASSLARTGVGNEQFF	TGTGCCAGCAGCCTCGCCCGGACAGGGGTCGGCAATGAGCAGTTCTTC
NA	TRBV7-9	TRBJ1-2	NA	CASPDVGGHGYTF	TGTGCCAGCCCCGATGTCGGGGGGCATGGCTACACCTTC
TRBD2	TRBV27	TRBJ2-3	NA	CASSILAGGADTQYF	TGTGCCAGCAGTATACTAGCGGGGGGAGCGGATACGCAGTATTTT
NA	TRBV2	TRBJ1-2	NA	CASSSGYSDYGYTF	TGTGCCAGCAGTTCAGGGTATAGTGACTATGGCTACACCTTC
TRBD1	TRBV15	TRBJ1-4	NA	CATSRGQQEEKLFF	TGTGCCACCAGCAGGGGACAGCAAGAAGAAAAACTGTTTTTT
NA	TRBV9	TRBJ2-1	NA	CASSVPGSAYNEQFF	TGTGCCAGCAGCGTACCAGGGTCGGCCTACAATGAGCAGTTCTTC
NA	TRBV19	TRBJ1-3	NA	CASSILKASGNTIYF	TGTGCCAGTAGTATATTGAAAGCCTCTGGAAACACCATATATTTT
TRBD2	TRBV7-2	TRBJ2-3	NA	CASSLARTSGGSTDTQYF	TGTGCCAGCAGCTTAGCGAGGACTAGCGGGGGGAGCACAGATACGCAGTATTTT
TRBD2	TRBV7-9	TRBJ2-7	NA	CASSLGLAGVYEQYF	TGTGCCAGCAGCTTGGGACTAGCGGGAGTCTACGAGCAGTACTTC
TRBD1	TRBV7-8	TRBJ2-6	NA	CASSFQTRGPGANVLTF	TGTGCCAGCAGTTTTCAAACGAGGGGGCCTGGGGCCAACGTCCTGACTTTC
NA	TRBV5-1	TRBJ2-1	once	CASSPGRDNEQFF	TGCGCCAGCAGCCCCGGCAGGGACAATGAGCAGTTCTTC
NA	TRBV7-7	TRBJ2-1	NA	CASSLFGGADGEQFF	TGTGCTAGCAGCTTATTCGGCGGGGCAGATGGTGAGCAGTTCTTC
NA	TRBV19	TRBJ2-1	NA	CASRVQAGYEQFF	TGTGCCAGTAGAGTTCAGGCGGGCTATGAGCAGTTCTTC
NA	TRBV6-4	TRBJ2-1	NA	CASSSTTYNEQFF	TGTGCCAGCTCTAGCACTACCTACAATGAGCAGTTCTTC
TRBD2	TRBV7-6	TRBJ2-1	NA	CASSPDRSRGDEQFF	TGTGCCAGCAGCCCAGACAGAAGCCGGGGGGATGAGCAGTTCTTC
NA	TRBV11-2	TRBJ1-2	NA	CASSLGLSPNYGYTF	TGTGCCAGCAGCTTAGGGCTCTCCCCTAACTATGGCTACACCTTC
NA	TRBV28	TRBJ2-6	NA	CATQAPGANVLTF	TGTGCCACCCAGGCGCCTGGGGCCAACGTCCTGACTTTC
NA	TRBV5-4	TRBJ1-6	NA	CASSFSGSGSSGGSPLHF	TGTGCCAGCAGCTTTAGCGGGTCGGGGAGTTCGGGCGGTTCACCCCTCCACTTT
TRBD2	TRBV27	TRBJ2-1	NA	CASSSSGMSSYNEQFF	TGTGCCAGCAGTTCCAGCGGGATGAGCTCCTACAATGAGCAGTTCTTC